There are many counts of the clone carrying this TCR beta chain. This sample stems from a study of T cell repertoires in cytomegalovirus infection. TCRdb independently ran MiXCR on the reads; one entry per CDR3 protein. The sample yields over 100,000 distinct CDR3 sequences, 16% seen once. The sequence came from a human donor in good health (CMV status not recorded). Some clones in this sample may be carry-over from other donors' samples. Sequencing input: PBMCs.

In DNA form, the CDR3 reads TGTGCCAGCAGCCAGGCCGCGGGGGCTCCCTACGAGCAGTACTTC. This gives the protein CASSQAAGAPYEQYF. The gene calls are TRBV7-6 and TRBJ2-7, with D possibly matching TRBD2 (7 bases). Trimming removed 5 bases at V and 2 bases at J, with 16 bases between. Germline V gives CDR1 SGHVS, CDR2 FNYEAQ. This CDR3 region has 15 residues.